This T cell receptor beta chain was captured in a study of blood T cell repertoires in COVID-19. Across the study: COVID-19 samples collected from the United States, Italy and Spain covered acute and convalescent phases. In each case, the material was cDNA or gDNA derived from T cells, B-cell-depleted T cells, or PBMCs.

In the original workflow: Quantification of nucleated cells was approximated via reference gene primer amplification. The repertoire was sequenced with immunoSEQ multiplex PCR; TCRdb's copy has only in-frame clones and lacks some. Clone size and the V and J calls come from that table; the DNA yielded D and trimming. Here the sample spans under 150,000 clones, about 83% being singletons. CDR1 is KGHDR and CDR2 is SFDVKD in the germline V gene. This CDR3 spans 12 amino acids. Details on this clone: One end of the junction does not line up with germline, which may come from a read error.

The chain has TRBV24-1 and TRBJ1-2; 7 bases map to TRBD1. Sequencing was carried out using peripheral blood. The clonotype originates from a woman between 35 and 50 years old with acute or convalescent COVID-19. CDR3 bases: TGTGCCACCAGCGATAGGGGCGACAGGGAGATCTTC. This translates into CATSDRGDREIF.